One sample yielded the 2 T cell receptor beta chains listed below, sequenced in a study of Ad26.COV2.S vaccination and SARS-CoV-2 variants. Repertoires were generated with immunoSEQ multiplex PCR, while TCRdb's copy carries only in-frame clones and drops some. The sample consists of 450,000 to 550,000 clones, 70% to 90% of them appearing once. The treatment denotes: approximately 18 received Ad26.COV2.S at low or high dose, single or two shots; about 5 received placebo; per-sample allocation not given. Specimen acquisition occurred on day 63 following the initial vaccine or placebo injection. The sequences come from peripheral blood, collected in a trial of Ad26.COV2.S vaccine versus placebo. The receptors derive from a person between 18 and 65 years old who received the Ad26.COV2.S COVID-19 vaccine or a placebo.

This chain links TRBV28 with TRBJ1-2; D may be TRBD1 (6 bases). V gave up 6 bases and J gave up 3 bases, with 11 bases separating them. Germline V gene sequence: CDR1 MDHEN, CDR2 SYDVKM. This CDR3 comprises 13 residues. The CDR3 region is CASSKGGDYGYTF. The CDR3 DNA reads TGTGCCAGCAGCAAGGGGGGGGACTATGGCTACACCTTC.

This chain links TRBV11-2 with TRBJ2-1; no definite D call. In germline, CDR1 is SGHAT, CDR2 FQNNGV. Trimming took off 7 bases at V and 6 bases at J, with 19 bases between the two ends. CDR3 length: 15 amino acids. This CDR3 reads CASTLGSGGFNEQFF. The CDR3 bases are TGTGCCAGCACCCTCGGATCCGGTGGGTTCAATGAGCAGTTCTTC.